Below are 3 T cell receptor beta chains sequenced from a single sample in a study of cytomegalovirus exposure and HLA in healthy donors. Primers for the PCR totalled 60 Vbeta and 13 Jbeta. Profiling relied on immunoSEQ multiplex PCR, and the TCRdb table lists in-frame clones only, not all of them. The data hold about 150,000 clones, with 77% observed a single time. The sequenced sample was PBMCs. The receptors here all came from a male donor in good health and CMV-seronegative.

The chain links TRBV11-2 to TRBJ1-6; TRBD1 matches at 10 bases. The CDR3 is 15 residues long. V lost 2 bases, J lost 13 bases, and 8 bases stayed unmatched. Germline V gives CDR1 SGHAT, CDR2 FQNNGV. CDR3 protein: CASSLSGQGRGPLHF. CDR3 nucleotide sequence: TGTGCCAGCAGCTTATCGGGACAGGGGAGGGGGCCCCTCCACTTT.

The CDR3 sequence is CASSQDTGGGGNTIYF. DNA for the CDR3: TGCGCCAGCAGCCAAGACACTGGGGGCGGTGGAAACACCATATATTTT. This rearrangement joins TRBV4-1 to TRBJ1-3, with D tentatively TRBD1 (6 bases). Germline CDR1 MGHRA, CDR2 YSYEKL. V was pared by 0 bases and J by 3 bases, with 12 bases between. The CDR3 consists of 16 residues.

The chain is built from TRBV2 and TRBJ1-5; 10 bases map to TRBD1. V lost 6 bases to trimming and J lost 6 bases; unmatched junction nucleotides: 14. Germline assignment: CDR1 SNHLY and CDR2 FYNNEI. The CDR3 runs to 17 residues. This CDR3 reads CASSESLDRGIVQPQHF. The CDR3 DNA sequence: TGTGCCAGCAGCGAATCCCTGGACAGGGGGATCGTTCAGCCCCAGCATTTT.